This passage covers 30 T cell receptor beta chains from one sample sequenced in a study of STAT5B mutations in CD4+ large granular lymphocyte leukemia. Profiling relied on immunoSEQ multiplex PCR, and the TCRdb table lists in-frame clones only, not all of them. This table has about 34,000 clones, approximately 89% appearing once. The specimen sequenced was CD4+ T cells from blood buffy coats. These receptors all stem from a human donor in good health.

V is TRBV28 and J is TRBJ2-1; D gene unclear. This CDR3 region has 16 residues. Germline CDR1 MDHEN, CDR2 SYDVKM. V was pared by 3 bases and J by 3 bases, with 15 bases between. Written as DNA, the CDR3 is TGTGCCAGCAGTTTCCTGGGCCTAGTCGGCTACAATGAGCAGTTCTTC. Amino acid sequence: CASSFLGLVGYNEQFF.

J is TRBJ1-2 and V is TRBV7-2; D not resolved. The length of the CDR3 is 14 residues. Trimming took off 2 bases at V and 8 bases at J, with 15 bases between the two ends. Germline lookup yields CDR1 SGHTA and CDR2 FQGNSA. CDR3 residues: CASSLLAKPGGYTF. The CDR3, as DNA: TGTGCCAGCAGCTTATTGGCCAAACCGGGGGGCTACACCTTC.

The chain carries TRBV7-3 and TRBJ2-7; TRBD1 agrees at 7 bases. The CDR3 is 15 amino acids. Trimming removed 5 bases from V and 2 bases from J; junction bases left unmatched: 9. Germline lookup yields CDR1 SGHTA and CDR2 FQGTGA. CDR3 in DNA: TGTGCCAGCAGCCTACGACCGGGACAGCCCTACGAGCAGTACTTC. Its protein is CASSLRPGQPYEQYF.

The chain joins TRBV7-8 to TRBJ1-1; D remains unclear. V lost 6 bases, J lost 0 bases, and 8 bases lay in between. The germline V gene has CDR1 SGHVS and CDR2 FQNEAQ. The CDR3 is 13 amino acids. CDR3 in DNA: TGTGCCAGCAGTCCACATATGAACACTGAAGCTTTCTTT. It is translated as CASSPHMNTEAFF.

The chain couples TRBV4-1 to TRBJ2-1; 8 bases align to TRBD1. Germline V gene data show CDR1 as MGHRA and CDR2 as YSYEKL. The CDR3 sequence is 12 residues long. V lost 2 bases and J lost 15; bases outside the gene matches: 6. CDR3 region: CASSQNRDRLFF. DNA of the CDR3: TGCGCCAGCAGCCAAAACCGGGACAGGCTGTTCTTC.

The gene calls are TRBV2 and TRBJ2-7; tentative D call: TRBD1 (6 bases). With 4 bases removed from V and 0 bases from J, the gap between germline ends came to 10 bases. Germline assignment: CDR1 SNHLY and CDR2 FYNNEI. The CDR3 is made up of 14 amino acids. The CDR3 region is CASSGQASSYEQYF. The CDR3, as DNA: TGTGCCAGCAGTGGACAGGCGAGCTCCTACGAGCAGTACTTC.

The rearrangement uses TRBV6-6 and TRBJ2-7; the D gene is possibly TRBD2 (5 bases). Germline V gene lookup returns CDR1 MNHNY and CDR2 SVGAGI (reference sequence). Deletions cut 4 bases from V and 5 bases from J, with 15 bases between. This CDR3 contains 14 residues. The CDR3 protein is CASSSGREINEQYF. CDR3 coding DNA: TGTGCCAGCAGTTCGGGCCGGGAAATCAACGAGCAGTACTTC.

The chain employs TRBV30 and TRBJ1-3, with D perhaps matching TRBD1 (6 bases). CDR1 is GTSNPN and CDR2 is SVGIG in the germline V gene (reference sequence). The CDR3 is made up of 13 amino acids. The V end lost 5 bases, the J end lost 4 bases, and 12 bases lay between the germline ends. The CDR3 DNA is TGTGCCTGGGGTACAGGGTCGGGAAACACCATATATTTT. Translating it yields CAWGTGSGNTIYF.

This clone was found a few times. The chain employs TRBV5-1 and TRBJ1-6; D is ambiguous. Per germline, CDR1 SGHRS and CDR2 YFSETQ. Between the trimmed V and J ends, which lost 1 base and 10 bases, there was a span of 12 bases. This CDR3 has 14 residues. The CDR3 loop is CASSLRGLGSPLHF. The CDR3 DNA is TGCGCCAGCAGCTTGAGAGGGCTTGGGTCACCCCTCCACTTT.

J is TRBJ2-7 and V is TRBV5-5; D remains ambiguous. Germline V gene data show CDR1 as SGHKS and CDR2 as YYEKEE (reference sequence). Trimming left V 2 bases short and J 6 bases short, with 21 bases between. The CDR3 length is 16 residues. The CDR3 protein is CASSFFDKLLTGEQYF. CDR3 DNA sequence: TGTGCCAGCAGCTTCTTCGATAAGCTCCTTACCGGCGAGCAGTACTTC. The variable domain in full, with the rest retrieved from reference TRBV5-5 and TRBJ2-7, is DAGVTQSPTHLIKTRGQQVTLRCSPISGHKSVSWYQQVLGQGPQFIFQYYEKEERGRGNFPDRFSARQFPNYSSELNVNALLLGDSALYLCASSFFDKLLTGEQYFGPGTRLTVT.

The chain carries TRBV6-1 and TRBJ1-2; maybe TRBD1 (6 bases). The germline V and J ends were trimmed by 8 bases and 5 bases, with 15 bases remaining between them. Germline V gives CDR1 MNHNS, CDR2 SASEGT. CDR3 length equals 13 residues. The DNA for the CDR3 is TGTGCCAGCGTGGAGGGGGGCAGGTATGGCTACACCTTC. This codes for CASVEGGRYGYTF.

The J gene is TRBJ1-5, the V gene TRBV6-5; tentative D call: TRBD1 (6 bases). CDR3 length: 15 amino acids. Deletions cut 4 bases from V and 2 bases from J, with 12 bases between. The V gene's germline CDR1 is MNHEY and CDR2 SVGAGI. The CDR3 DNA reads TGTGCCAGCAGTTTCTCGGCAGGGGGCAATCAGCCCCAGCATTTT. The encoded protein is CASSFSAGGNQPQHF.

CDR3 sequence (DNA): TGCGCCAGCAGCCCCCTACAGACGTACCAAGAGACCCAGTACTTC. Its protein product is CASSPLQTYQETQYF. V is TRBV5-1 and J is TRBJ2-5; no definite D call. Looked up from germline, CDR1 is SGHRS and CDR2 is YFSETQ. V was shortened by 4 bases and J by 0 bases, with 13 bases between the two germline ends. The CDR3 sequence is 15 residues long.

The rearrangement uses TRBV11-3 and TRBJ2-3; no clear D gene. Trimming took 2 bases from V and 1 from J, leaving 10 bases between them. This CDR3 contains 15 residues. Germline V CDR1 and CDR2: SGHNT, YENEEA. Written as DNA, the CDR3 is TGTGCCAGCAGCTTAAACGCTGGAGGCACAGATACGCAGTATTTT. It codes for CASSLNAGGTDTQYF.

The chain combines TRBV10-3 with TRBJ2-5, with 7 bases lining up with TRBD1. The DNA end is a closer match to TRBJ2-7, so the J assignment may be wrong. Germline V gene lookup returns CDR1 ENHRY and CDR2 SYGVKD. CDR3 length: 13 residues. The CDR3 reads CAIGEGQSYEQYF. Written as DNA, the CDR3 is TGTGCCATCGGAGAGGGACAGTCCTACGAGCAGTACTTC.

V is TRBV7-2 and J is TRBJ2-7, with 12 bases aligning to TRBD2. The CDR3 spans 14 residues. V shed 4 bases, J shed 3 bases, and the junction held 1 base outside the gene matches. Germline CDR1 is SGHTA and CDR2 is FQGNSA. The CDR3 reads CASSSGLAGYEQYF. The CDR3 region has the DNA TGTGCCAGCAGCTCGGGACTAGCGGGCTACGAGCAGTACTTC.

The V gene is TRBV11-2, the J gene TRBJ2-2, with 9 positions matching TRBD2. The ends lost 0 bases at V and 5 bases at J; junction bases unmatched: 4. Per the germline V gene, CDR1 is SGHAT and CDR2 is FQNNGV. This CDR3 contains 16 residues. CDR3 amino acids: CASSLDRLAGTGELFF. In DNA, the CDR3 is TGTGCCAGCAGCTTAGATAGGCTAGCGGGAACCGGGGAGCTGTTTTTT.

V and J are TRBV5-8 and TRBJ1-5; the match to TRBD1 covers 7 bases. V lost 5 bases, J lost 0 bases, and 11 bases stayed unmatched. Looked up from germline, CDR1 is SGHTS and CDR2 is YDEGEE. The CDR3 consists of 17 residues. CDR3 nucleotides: TGTGCCAGCAGTAGCACAGGGGCTACGTATAGCAATCAGCCCCAGCATTTT. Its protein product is CASSSTGATYSNQPQHF.

CDR3 loop: CSVARNEQFF. The DNA of the CDR3 is TGCAGCGTTGCCCGCAATGAGCAGTTCTTC. J is TRBJ2-1 and V is TRBV29-1; no firm D call. The CDR3 has 10 amino acids. V dropped 4 bases and J dropped 6 bases, with 4 bases sitting between them. CDR1 is SQVTM and CDR2 is ANQGSEA in the germline V gene.

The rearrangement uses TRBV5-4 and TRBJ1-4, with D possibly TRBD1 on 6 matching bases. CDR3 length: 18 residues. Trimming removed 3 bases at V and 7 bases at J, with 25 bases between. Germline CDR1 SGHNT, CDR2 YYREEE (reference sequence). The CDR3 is CASSYGTNRLQSFEKLFF. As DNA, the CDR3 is TGTGCCAGCAGCTATGGGACAAACAGACTCCAAAGTTTTGAAAAACTGTTTTTT.

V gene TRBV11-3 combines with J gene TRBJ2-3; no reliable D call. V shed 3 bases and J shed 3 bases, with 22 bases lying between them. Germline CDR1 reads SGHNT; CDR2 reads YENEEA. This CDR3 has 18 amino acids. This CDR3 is CASSFIESNRLLTDTQYF. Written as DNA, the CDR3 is TGTGCCAGCAGCTTCATCGAATCCAATCGACTTTTAACAGATACGCAGTATTTT.

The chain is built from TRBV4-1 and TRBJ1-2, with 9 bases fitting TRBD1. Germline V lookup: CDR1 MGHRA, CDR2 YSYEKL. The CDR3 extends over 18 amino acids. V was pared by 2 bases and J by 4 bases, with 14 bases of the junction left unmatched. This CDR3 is CASSQYTPGQGRGYGYTF. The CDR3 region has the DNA TGCGCCAGCAGCCAATACACACCGGGACAGGGAAGAGGCTATGGCTACACCTTC.

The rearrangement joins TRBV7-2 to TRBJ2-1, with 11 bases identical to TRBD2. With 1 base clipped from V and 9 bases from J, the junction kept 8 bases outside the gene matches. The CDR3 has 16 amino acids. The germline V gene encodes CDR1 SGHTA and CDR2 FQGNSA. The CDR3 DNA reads TGTGCCAGCAGCTTAGATCGACTAGCGGGAAACGGTGAGCAGTTCTTC. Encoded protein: CASSLDRLAGNGEQFF.

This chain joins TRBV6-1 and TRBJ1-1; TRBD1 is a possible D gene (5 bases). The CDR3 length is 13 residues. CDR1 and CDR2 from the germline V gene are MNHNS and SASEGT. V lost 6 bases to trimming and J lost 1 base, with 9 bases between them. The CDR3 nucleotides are TGTGCCAGCAGCCTTACAGGGAACACTGAAGCTTTCTTT. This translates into CASSLTGNTEAFF.

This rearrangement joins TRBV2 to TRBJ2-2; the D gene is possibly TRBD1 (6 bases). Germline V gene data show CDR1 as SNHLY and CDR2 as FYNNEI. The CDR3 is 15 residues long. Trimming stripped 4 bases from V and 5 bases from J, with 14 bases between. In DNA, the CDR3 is TGTGCCAGCAGTGCCAACTACAGGGTAACCGGGGAGCTGTTTTTT. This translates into CASSANYRVTGELFF. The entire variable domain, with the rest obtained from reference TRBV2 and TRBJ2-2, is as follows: EPEVTQTPSHQVTQMGQEVILRCVPISNHLYFYWYRQILGQKVEFLVSFYNNEISEKSEIFDDQFSVERPDGSNFTLKIRSTKLEDSAMYFCASSANYRVTGELFFGEGSRLTVL.

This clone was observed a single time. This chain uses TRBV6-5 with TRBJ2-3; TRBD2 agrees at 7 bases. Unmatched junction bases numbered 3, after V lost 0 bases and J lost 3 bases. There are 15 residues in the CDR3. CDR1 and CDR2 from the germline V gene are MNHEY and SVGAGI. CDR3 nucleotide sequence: TGTGCCAGCAGTTACTCGGGACTATTAACAGATACGCAGTATTTT. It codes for CASSYSGLLTDTQYF.

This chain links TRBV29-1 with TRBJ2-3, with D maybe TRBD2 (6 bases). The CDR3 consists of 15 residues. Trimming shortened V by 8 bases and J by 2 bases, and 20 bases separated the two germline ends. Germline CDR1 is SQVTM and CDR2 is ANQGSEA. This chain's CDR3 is CSFWNWAGPTDTQYF. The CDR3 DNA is TGCAGCTTCTGGAATTGGGCGGGGCCCACAGATACGCAGTATTTT.

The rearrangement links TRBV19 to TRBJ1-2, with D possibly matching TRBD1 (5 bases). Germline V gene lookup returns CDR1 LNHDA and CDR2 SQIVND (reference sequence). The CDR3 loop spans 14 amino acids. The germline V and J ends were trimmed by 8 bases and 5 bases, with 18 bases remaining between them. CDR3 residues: CASSRGPGLYGYTF. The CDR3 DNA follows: TGTGCCAGTTCCCGGGGCCCAGGGTTGTATGGCTACACCTTC.

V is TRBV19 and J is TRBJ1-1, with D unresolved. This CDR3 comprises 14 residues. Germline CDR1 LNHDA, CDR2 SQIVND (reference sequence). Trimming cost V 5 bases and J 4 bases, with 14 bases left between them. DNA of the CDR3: TGTGCCAGTAGTCAGGACGAACATATCACTGAAGCTTTCTTT. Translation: CASSQDEHITEAFF. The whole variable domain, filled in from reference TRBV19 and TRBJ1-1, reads DGGITQSPKYLFRKEGQNVTLSCEQNLNHDAMYWYRQDPGQGLRLIYYSQIVNDFQKGDIAEGYSVSREKKESFPLTVTSAQKNPTAFYLCASSQDEHITEAFFGQGTRLTVV.

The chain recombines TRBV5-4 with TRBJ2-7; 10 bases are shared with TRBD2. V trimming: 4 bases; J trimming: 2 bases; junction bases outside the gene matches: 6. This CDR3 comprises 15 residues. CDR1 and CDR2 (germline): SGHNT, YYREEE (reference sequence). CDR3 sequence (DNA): TGTGCCAGCAGCATTTGGACTAGCGGAACCTACGAGCAGTACTTC. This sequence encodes CASSIWTSGTYEQYF. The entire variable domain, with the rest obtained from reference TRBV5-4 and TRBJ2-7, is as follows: ETGVTQSPTHLIKTRGQQVTLRCSSQSGHNTVSWYQQALGQGPQFIFQYYREEENGRGNFPPRFSGLQFPNYSSELNVNALELDDSALYLCASSIWTSGTYEQYFGPGTRLTVT.